The next 11 T cell receptor beta chains were all read from a single sample in a study of blood T cell repertoires in COVID-19. Data came from immunoSEQ multiplex PCR; TCRdb stores just in-frame clones and leaves some out. Of a few hundred thousand clones listed, 80% were seen once; the top ten hold approximately 5.4%. Sequenced input: peripheral blood. These receptors originate from a human donor in a cohort sampled during active COVID-19.

V and J are TRBV18 and TRBJ1-2; D remains unclear. CDR3 size: 12 residues. V shed 3 bases and J shed 8 bases, with 10 bases lying between them. Germline V gene lookup returns CDR1 KGHSH and CDR2 LQKENI. In DNA, the CDR3 is TGTGCCAGCTCACCGATGGGAGACGGCTACACCTTC. This codes for CASSPMGDGYTF.

The chain uses TRBV28 and TRBJ1-2; TRBD1 aligns across 8 bases. Germline values: CDR1 MDHEN, CDR2 SYDVKM. V shed 1 base, J shed 5 bases, and the junction held 3 bases outside the gene matches. There are 14 residues in the CDR3. The CDR3 reads CASSLFQGAYGYTF. The CDR3, as DNA: TGTGCCAGCAGTTTATTTCAGGGGGCATATGGCTACACCTTC.

This chain links TRBV5-1 with TRBJ1-5, with 8 nucleotides matching TRBD1. The CDR3 covers 14 residues. V lost 4 bases to trimming and J lost 5 bases; unmatched junction nucleotides: 5. CDR1 SGHRS and CDR2 YFSETQ come from the germline V gene. DNA for the CDR3: TGCGCCAGCAGCGCCGGACAGGGTGATCAGCCCCAGCATTTT. Amino acids: CASSAGQGDQPQHF.

This chain uses TRBV30 with TRBJ2-7, with TRBD2 matching over 9 bases. The length of the CDR3 is 14 residues. V was pared by 5 bases and J by 5 bases, with 10 bases of the junction left unmatched. The germline V gene has CDR1 GTSNPN and CDR2 SVGIG (reference sequence). The chain's CDR3 is CAWGLGTSRHEQYF. CDR3 sequence (DNA): TGTGCCTGGGGGCTAGGGACTAGCCGCCACGAGCAGTACTTC.

This clone was seen only a few times. This rearrangement joins TRBV7-9 to TRBJ2-7; D gene unclear. The CDR3 runs 11 residues. V was clipped by 5 bases and J by 3 bases, with 5 bases between them. Per the germline V gene, CDR1 is SEHNR and CDR2 is FQNEAQ (reference sequence). CDR3 sequence: CASSAYYEQYF. Here the CDR3 DNA reads TGTGCCAGCAGCGCGTACTACGAGCAGTACTTC.

The rearrangement uses TRBV7-2 and TRBJ2-7; 10 bases match TRBD2. The CDR3 consists of 13 residues. V trimming: 1 base; J trimming: 6 bases; junction bases outside the gene matches: 0. CDR1 and CDR2 (germline): SGHTA, FQGNSA. CDR3 loop: CASSLGLAGEQYF. In DNA, the CDR3 is TGTGCCAGCAGCTTAGGACTAGCGGGCGAGCAGTACTTC.

CDR3 residues: CASSLYNEQFF. CDR3 DNA sequence: TGTGCCAGCAGCTTGTATAATGAGCAGTTCTTC. The J gene is TRBJ2-1, the V gene TRBV5-6; D gene ambiguous. The germline V gene encodes CDR1 SGHDT and CDR2 YYEEEE. The CDR3 has 11 residues. V shed 1 base and J shed 7 bases, with 3 bases lying between them.

This chain links TRBV9 with TRBJ2-5; D might be TRBD2 (5 bases). V was cut by 1 base and J by 7 bases, with 14 bases left in between. Germline V lookup: CDR1 SGDLS, CDR2 YYNGEE. This CDR3 has 14 amino acids. The DNA of the CDR3 is TGTGCCAGCAGCGTACAGGCCCTTGGAGGGACCCAGTACTTC. Translating gives CASSVQALGGTQYF.

The J gene is TRBJ1-2, the V gene TRBV11-2; D unclear. V was trimmed by 1 base and J by 6 bases, leaving 15 bases between them. Germline V gene lookup returns CDR1 SGHAT and CDR2 FQNNGV. The CDR3 has 15 residues. The CDR3 protein is CASSLVRGRWNGYTF. The CDR3 DNA sequence: TGTGCCAGCAGCTTAGTGAGAGGGAGGTGGAATGGCTACACCTTC.

The chain has TRBV7-3 and TRBJ2-7, with TRBD2 as a possible D gene (5 bases). The CDR3 totals 13 residues. Germline-derived CDR1 and CDR2 are SGHTA and FQGTGA. Trimming cost V 0 bases and J 5 bases, with 8 bases left between them. CDR3 amino acids: CASSLTSGNEQYF. CDR3 nucleotide sequence: TGTGCCAGCAGCTTAACCTCCGGGAACGAGCAGTACTTC.

The chain is built from TRBV28 and TRBJ1-2; TRBD1 matches 9 bases. The length of the CDR3 is 14 residues. Per the germline V gene, CDR1 is MDHEN and CDR2 is SYDVKM. V was clipped by 2 bases and J by 9 bases; unmatched bases: 7. Here the CDR3 DNA reads TGTGCCAGCAGTTTAATAGGGACAGGGAGGAGCTACACCTTC. Translated, it gives CASSLIGTGRSYTF.